This TCR beta chain appears in the sequencing data of a study of shared clonotypes between healthy human individuals. Study findings and constraints: Larger estimated richness was generally seen in naive subsets than in memory subsets. The diversity represented, both genetic and in exposure history, was limited by few donors.

CDR1 MNHEY and CDR2 SVGAGI come from the germline V gene. The V segment lost 9 bases and the J segment 3 bases; nucleotides outside the gene matches: 7. The CDR3 is 13 residues long. Sequencing used immunoSEQ multiplex PCR; TCRdb keeps in-frame clones, though not all of them. The table shows more than 500,000 clones, with roughly 95% occurring only once. Note on this clone: No antigen is known for it.

This TCR was sampled from a woman aged 25 to 39 in good health. The rearrangement uses TRBV6-5 and TRBJ2-7, with 8 nucleotides matching TRBD1. Sequencing input: naive CD4+ T cells sorted from blood. As for subset: CD45RA+ positively selected. The CDR3 DNA is TGTGCCAGTCTAGGCAGGGGGCGCTACGAGCAGTACTTC. It translates to CASLGRGRYEQYF.